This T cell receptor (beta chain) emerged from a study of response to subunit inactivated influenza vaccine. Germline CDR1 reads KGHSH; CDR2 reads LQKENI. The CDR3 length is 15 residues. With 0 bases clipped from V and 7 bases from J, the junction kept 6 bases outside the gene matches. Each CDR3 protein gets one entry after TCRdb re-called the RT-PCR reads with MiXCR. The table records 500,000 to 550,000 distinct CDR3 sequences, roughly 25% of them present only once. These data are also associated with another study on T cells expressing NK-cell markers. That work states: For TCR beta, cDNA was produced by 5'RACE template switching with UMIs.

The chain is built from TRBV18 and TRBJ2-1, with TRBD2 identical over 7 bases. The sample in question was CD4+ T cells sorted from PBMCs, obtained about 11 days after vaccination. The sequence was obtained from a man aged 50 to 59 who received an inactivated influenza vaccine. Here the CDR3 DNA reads TGTGCCAGCTCACCACCGATGGGGGGGACGAATGAGCAGTTCTTC. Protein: CASSPPMGGTNEQFF.